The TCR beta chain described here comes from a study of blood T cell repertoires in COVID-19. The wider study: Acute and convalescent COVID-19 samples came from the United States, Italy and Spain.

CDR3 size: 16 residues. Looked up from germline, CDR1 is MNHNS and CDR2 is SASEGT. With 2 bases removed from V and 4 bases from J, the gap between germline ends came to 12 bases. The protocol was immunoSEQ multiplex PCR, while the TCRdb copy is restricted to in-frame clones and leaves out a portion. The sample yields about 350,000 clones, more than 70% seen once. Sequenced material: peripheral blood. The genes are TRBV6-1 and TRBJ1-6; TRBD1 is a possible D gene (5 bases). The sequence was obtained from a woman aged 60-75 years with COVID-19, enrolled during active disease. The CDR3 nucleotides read TGTGCCAGCAGTGAACCGGACCGGACATATAATTCACCCCTCCACTTT. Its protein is CASSEPDRTYNSPLHF.